Given below is one T cell receptor (beta chain) in context. Antigen: not known. This entry comes from a study of blood T cells in healthy people across ages. The second PCR ran roughly 6 to 12 cycles with a sample-barcoded 5' primer and J-beta primers. TCRdb reprocessed the 5' RACE reads with MiXCR, giving one entry per CDR3 protein. The sample has 800,000 to 1,300,000 distinct CDR3 sequences, 25% seen once. Notes on the study in general: Significant beta diversity loss was already apparent by age roughly 43, declining roughly linearly.

Collection of roughly 9.8 milliliters of peripheral blood was performed for each donor. Per-sample PBMC isolation yielded at least 6.5 million cells. This CDR3 is built from 14 residues. The same data also went into a second study, on T cells of mothers and their children. According to that study: The sample comes from nine or ten healthy Caucasian donors: mothers and children.

Source material: blood. The chain is built from TRBV21-1 and TRBJ2-7. TRBV21-1 constitutes a pseudogene. The receptor comes from a girl aged 2 to 9 in good health. The CDR3 DNA reads as TGTGCCAGCAGCCCTCGACAAAACTCCTACGAGCAGTACTTC. Amino acid sequence: CASSPRQNSYEQYF.